One sample yielded the 24 T cell receptor beta chains listed below, sequenced in a study of cytomegalovirus exposure and HLA in healthy donors. Method: immunoSEQ multiplex PCR; TCRdb's copy keeps in-frame clones and lacks some. The sample lists 76,000 or so clones, 94% seen once, with around 2.1% in the top ten. Sequenced: PBMCs. Receptor source: a young woman in good health and CMV-seronegative.

The CDR3 coding sequence is TGCGCCAGCAGTTTACAGGGGAACTTTGAAGCTTTCTTT. It translates to CASSLQGNFEAFF. This chain links TRBV5-1 with TRBJ1-1, with TRBD1 identical over 7 bases. Per germline, CDR1 SGHRS and CDR2 YFSETQ. The V segment lost 5 bases and the J segment 7 bases; nucleotides outside the gene matches: 8. This CDR3 region has 13 residues.

This chain connects TRBV9 to TRBJ2-3; D is unclear. Germline V gives CDR1 SGDLS, CDR2 YYNGEE. V was cut by 3 bases and J by 2 bases, with 10 bases left in between. The CDR3 spans 14 residues. In DNA, the CDR3 is TGTGCCAGCAGCGCCAGGCAGAACACAGATACGCAGTATTTT. Protein sequence: CASSARQNTDTQYF. Complete variable domain (other parts from reference TRBV9 and TRBJ2-3): DSGVTQTPKHLITATGQRVTLRCSPRSGDLSVYWYQQSLDQGLQFLIQYYNGEERAKGNILERFSAQQFPDLHSELNLSSLELGDSALYFCASSARQNTDTQYFGPGTRLTVL.

The chain employs TRBV19 and TRBJ2-5; perhaps TRBD1 as D (6 bases). Germline values: CDR1 LNHDA, CDR2 SQIVND (reference sequence). The CDR3 extends over 12 amino acids. Trimming cost V 6 bases and J 9 bases, with 14 bases left between them. The CDR3 region is CASRASPGAQYF. The CDR3 DNA reads as TGTGCCAGTAGAGCTAGCCCAGGGGCCCAGTACTTC.

This chain links TRBV9 with TRBJ2-5, with TRBD2 matching over 9 bases. Germline CDR1 and CDR2: SGDLS and YYNGEE. J was trimmed by 2 bases and V by 0 bases; bases with no gene match: 8. CDR3 length equals 17 residues. CDR3 coding DNA: TGTGCCAGCAGCGTAGCGGCGGGAGGGCCTGGGCAAGAGACCCAGTACTTC. It yields the protein CASSVAAGGPGQETQYF.

V gene TRBV5-4 combines with J gene TRBJ2-7; D not resolved. Trimming removed 3 bases from V and 2 bases from J, with 9 bases in between. Germline CDR1 reads SGHNT; CDR2 reads YYREEE (reference sequence). CDR3 length: 13 residues. The CDR3 is CASSSGRAYEQYF. CDR3 bases: TGTGCCAGCAGCTCCGGTCGGGCCTACGAGCAGTACTTC.

The chain carries TRBV6-4 and TRBJ2-3; D is perhaps TRBD1 (5 bases). This CDR3 has 15 residues. V was clipped by 3 bases and J by 4 bases, with 14 bases between them. CDR1 and CDR2 from the germline V gene are MRHNA and SNTAGT. Here the CDR3 DNA reads TGTGCCAGCAGTGAATCTGAAGGGGTCTCAGATACGCAGTATTTT. Translating it yields CASSESEGVSDTQYF.

This sequence joins TRBV11-3 and TRBJ2-3, with 8 bases identical to TRBD1. V gave up 3 bases and J gave up 6 bases; unmatched junction bases: 8. CDR1 SGHNT and CDR2 YENEEA come from the germline V gene. The length of the CDR3 is 15 residues. DNA of the CDR3: TGTGCCAGCAGCTTTAGGGACAGGCAGAGGGATACGCAGTATTTT. Its translation is CASSFRDRQRDTQYF.

The chain is built from TRBV19 and TRBJ1-4, with D uncertain. Germline V lookup: CDR1 LNHDA, CDR2 SQIVND (reference sequence). The CDR3 sequence is 17 residues long. V was clipped by 3 bases and J by 8 bases, with 22 bases between them. The CDR3 here is CASSILRRGRGGEKLFF. The CDR3 nucleotides are TGTGCCAGTAGTATCCTCCGGCGCGGGCGAGGTGGGGAAAAACTGTTTTTT.

The chain has TRBV4-2 and TRBJ1-3; maybe TRBD1 (5 bases). There are 17 residues in the CDR3. Germline V gives CDR1 LGHNA, CDR2 YNFKEQ. Trimming left V 0 bases short and J 4 bases short, with 16 bases between. CDR3 in amino acids: CASSQERTGPAGNTIYF. In DNA, the CDR3 is TGTGCCAGCAGCCAAGAACGCACAGGACCCGCAGGAAACACCATATATTTT.

The chain combines TRBV6-6 with TRBJ1-1; D may be TRBD1 (5 bases). The germline gives CDR1 MNHNY, CDR2 SVGAGI (reference sequence). The CDR3 spans 13 residues. V lost 5 bases to trimming and J lost 1 base, with 8 bases between them. Here the CDR3 DNA reads TGTGCCAGCAGTAAACAGGAGAACACTGAAGCTTTCTTT. This sequence encodes CASSKQENTEAFF.

The V gene is TRBV27, the J gene TRBJ2-3, with TRBD1 as a possible D gene (6 bases). V was cut by 2 bases and J by 0 bases, with 18 bases left in between. The CDR3 loop spans 18 amino acids. Germline values: CDR1 MNHEY, CDR2 SMNVEV (reference sequence). The CDR3, as DNA: TGTGCCAGCAGTTTACTGCCAGGGGAGCGCCCTAGCACAGATACGCAGTATTTT. Its protein is CASSLLPGERPSTDTQYF.

The chain has TRBV21-1 and TRBJ2-5; the D call TRBD2 from the table was never checked on the DNA. TRBV21-1 is shown as a pseudogene. This CDR3 is 13 amino acids long. CDR3 residues: CASSTPDQETQYF. The CDR3 nucleotides read TGTGCCAGCAGCACGCCGGACCAAGAGACCCAGTACTTC.

This sequence joins TRBV9 and TRBJ2-1; 12 nucleotides align to TRBD2. The V gene end was trimmed by 2 bases and the J gene end by 7 bases; junction bases not matched to a gene: 10. CDR1 and CDR2 from the germline V gene are SGDLS and YYNGEE. The CDR3 consists of 17 residues. The CDR3 nucleotides read TGTGCCAGCAGCGTGGCACGACTAGCGGGGGAAGTTAATGAGCAGTTCTTC. Translating gives CASSVARLAGEVNEQFF. Variable domain in full (rest from reference TRBV9 and TRBJ2-1): DSGVTQTPKHLITATGQRVTLRCSPRSGDLSVYWYQQSLDQGLQFLIQYYNGEERAKGNILERFSAQQFPDLHSELNLSSLELGDSALYFCASSVARLAGEVNEQFFGPGTRLTVL.

The chain is built from TRBV7-8 and TRBJ1-6; the match to TRBD1 covers 9 bases. The CDR3 runs 17 residues. The germline V gene has CDR1 SGHVS and CDR2 FQNEAQ. V was pared by 4 bases and J by 7 bases, with 11 bases of the junction left unmatched. CDR3 nucleotide sequence: TGTGCCAGCAGCTCCACCGGGACAGGGAGGCTAAATTCACCCCTCCACTTT. Translated, it gives CASSSTGTGRLNSPLHF.

This chain links TRBV9 with TRBJ1-1; D perhaps matches TRBD1 (5 bases). This CDR3 has 14 amino acids. V was clipped by 3 bases and J by 2 bases, with 11 bases between them. CDR1 and CDR2 (germline): SGDLS, YYNGEE. The CDR3 DNA sequence: TGTGCCAGCAGCGCCTGGGACTCTAACACTGAAGCTTTCTTT. Translation gives CASSAWDSNTEAFF.

The rearrangement links TRBV19 to TRBJ1-2; 7 bases match TRBD1. The CDR3 consists of 15 residues. Per the germline V gene, CDR1 is LNHDA and CDR2 is SQIVND (reference sequence). After removal of 6 bases from V and 5 bases from J, the junction contained 12 bases not matched to a gene. CDR3: CASSSISGTEYGYTF. Here the CDR3 DNA reads TGTGCCAGTAGCTCCATATCCGGGACAGAGTATGGCTACACCTTC.

The CDR3 nucleotides read TGTGCCAGTACTTCCCCCCCCTCTGGGGCCAACGTCCTGACTTTC. This sequence encodes CASTSPPSGANVLTF. V and J are TRBV19 and TRBJ2-6; no clear D. This CDR3 spans 15 amino acids. The V gene's germline CDR1 is LNHDA and CDR2 SQIVND (reference sequence). Trimming cost V 7 bases and J 0 bases, with 10 bases left between them. Based on the CDR3 plus reference TRBV19 and TRBJ2-6, the full variable domain is DGGITQSPKYLFRKEGQNVTLSCEQNLNHDAMYWYRQDPGQGLRLIYYSQIVNDFQKGDIAEGYSVSREKKESFPLTVTSAQKNPTAFYLCASTSPPSGANVLTFGAGSRLTVL.

V usage is TRBV2 and J usage is TRBJ1-5; D not resolved. The CDR3 length is 17 residues. The V gene's germline CDR1 is SNHLY and CDR2 FYNNEI. Trimming stripped 6 bases from V and 0 bases from J, with 18 bases between. The CDR3 region is CASRFFPLTASNQPQHF. The CDR3 DNA reads TGTGCCAGCAGATTTTTCCCCCTTACAGCTAGCAATCAGCCCCAGCATTTT. The entire variable domain, with the rest obtained from reference TRBV2 and TRBJ1-5, is as follows: EPEVTQTPSHQVTQMGQEVILRCVPISNHLYFYWYRQILGQKVEFLVSFYNNEISEKSEIFDDQFSVERPDGSNFTLKIRSTKLEDSAMYFCASRFFPLTASNQPQHFGDGTRLSIL.

A single count supports this clone. This sequence joins TRBV5-1 and TRBJ2-5; D gene unclear. Germline-derived CDR1 and CDR2 are SGHRS and YFSETQ. Trimming removed 4 bases at V and 1 base at J, with 8 bases between. The CDR3 length is 13 residues. The CDR3 here is CASSPGFQETQYF. The DNA of the CDR3 is TGCGCCAGCAGCCCCGGGTTCCAAGAGACCCAGTACTTC.

This clone came up once. The chain is built from TRBV23-1 and TRBJ1-1; the D gene is possibly TRBD1 (5 bases). TRBV23-1 has ORF status, its function being uncertain. The V end lost 8 bases, the J end lost 8 bases, and 24 bases lay between the germline ends. There are 15 residues in the CDR3. DNA for the CDR3: TGCGCCAGCGGGCTTGCGACAGTTAGGAATAGAGAAGCTTTCTTT. Its translation is CASGLATVRNREAFF.

The chain has TRBV30 and TRBJ2-7; 9 bases map to TRBD2. CDR3 length equals 13 residues. Germline lookup yields CDR1 GTSNPN and CDR2 SVGIG (reference sequence). V lost 3 bases to trimming and J lost 4 bases; unmatched junction nucleotides: 4. The CDR3 reads CAWRGREGYEQYF. Here the CDR3 DNA reads TGTGCCTGGAGGGGGCGGGAGGGGTACGAGCAGTACTTC.

The chain recombines TRBV7-8 with TRBJ2-7, with 8 bases fitting TRBD1. The CDR3 has 14 residues. Trimming removed 0 bases from V and 7 bases from J; junction bases left unmatched: 5. Germline V gene sequence: CDR1 SGHVS, CDR2 FQNEAQ. CDR3 bases: TGTGCCAGCAGCTTAGCGAGGACAGGGAGTGAGCAGTACTTC. Protein: CASSLARTGSEQYF.

CDR3 loop: CASSLVAGSYEQYF. CDR3 DNA sequence: TGCGCCAGCAGCTTGGTAGCGGGAAGCTACGAGCAGTACTTC. The chain is built from TRBV5-1 and TRBJ2-7; 8 bases are a match to TRBD2. Unmatched junction bases numbered 2, after V lost 0 bases and J lost 3 bases. This CDR3 is built from 14 residues. CDR1 and CDR2 (germline): SGHRS, YFSETQ.

The chain links TRBV19 to TRBJ1-1; 8 bases map to TRBD1. Germline CDR1 reads LNHDA; CDR2 reads SQIVND (reference sequence). The CDR3 runs 14 residues. V shed 5 bases and J 0 bases; nucleotides not matched to a gene: 2. The CDR3, as DNA: TGTGCCAGTAGTTACAGGGGGATGAACACTGAAGCTTTCTTT. Its translation is CASSYRGMNTEAFF.